This T cell receptor beta chain was sequenced during a study of T cells in Graves' hyperthyroidism and ophthalmopathy. Study in general: Peripheral blood collection took place at initial diagnosis, before any treatment. General study results and limits: The model foresaw ophthalmopathy a median roughly 6.6 months prior to onset.

Germline CDR1 is LNHNV and CDR2 is YYDKDF (reference sequence). The CDR3 length is 16 residues. V was cut by 0 bases and J by 8 bases, with 16 bases left in between. Note on this clonotype: Antigen specificity is unknown.

The TCR beta CDR3 regions underwent amplification using RNA transcripts as the source. First-round RT-PCR with HTBI primers amplified the TCR CDR3 region. TCRdb independently ran MiXCR on the multiplex PCR reads; one entry per CDR3 protein. The sample has about 840,000 distinct CDR3 sequences; roughly 40% are singletons. The source is a young man with Graves' hyperthyroidism. Sequencing used blood. The rearrangement joins TRBV15 to TRBJ1-4; possible D gene TRBD1, 5 bases. The CDR3 is CATSRDWGAGDEKLFF. CDR3 bases: TGTGCCACCAGCAGAGATTGGGGTGCTGGGGACGAAAAACTGTTTTTT.